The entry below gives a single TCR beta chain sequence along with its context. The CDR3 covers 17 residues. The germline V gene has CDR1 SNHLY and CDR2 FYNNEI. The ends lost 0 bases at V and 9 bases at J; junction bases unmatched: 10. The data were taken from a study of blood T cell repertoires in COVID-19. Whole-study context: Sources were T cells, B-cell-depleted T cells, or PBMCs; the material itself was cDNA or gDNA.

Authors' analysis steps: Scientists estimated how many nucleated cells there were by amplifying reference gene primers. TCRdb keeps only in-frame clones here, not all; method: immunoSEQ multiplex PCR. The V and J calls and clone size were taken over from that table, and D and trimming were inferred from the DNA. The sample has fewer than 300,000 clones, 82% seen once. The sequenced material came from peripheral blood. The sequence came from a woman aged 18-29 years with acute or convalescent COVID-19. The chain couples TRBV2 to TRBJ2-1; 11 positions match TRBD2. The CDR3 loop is CASSEAMGSGRATEQFF. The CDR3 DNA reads TGTGCCAGCAGTGAAGCTATGGGTAGCGGGAGGGCCACTGAGCAGTTCTTC.